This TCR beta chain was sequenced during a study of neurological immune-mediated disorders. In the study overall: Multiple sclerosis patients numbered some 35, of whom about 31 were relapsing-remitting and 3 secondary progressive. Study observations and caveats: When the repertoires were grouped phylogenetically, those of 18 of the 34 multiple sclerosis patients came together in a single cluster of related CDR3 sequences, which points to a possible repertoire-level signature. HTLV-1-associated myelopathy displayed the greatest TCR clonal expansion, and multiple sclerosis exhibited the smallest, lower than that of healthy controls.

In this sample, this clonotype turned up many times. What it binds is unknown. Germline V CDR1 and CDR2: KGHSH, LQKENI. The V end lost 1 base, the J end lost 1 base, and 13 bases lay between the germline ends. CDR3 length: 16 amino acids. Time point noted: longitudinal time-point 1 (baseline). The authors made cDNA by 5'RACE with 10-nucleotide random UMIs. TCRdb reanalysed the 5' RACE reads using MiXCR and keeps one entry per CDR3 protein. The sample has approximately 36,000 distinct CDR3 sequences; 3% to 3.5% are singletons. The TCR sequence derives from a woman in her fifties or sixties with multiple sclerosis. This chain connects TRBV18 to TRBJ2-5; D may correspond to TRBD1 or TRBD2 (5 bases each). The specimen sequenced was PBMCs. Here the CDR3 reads CASSPRQQRVQETQYF. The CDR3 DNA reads TGTGCCAGCTCACCACGACAGCAGAGGGTCCAAGAGACCCAGTACTTC. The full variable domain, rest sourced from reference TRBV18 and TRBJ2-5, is NAGVMQNPRHLVRRRGQEARLRCSPMKGHSHVYWYRQLPEEGLKFMVYLQKENIIDESGMPKERFSAEFPKEGPSILRIQQVVRGDSAAYFCASSPRQQRVQETQYFGPGTRLLVL.